Described below is a single T cell receptor (beta chain) sequence and its context. This specimen belongs to a study of T cell changes during pregnancy in multiple sclerosis. V lost 4 bases and J lost 6; bases outside the gene matches: 13. The germline V gene has CDR1 SGDLS and CDR2 YYNGEE. The CDR3 length is 16 residues. Generated by immunoSEQ multiplex PCR, the TCRdb table keeps only in-frame clones and is missing some. The sample yields approximately 40,000 clones, 91% seen once. The chain combines TRBV9 with TRBJ2-3, with 8 bases that match TRBD2. The sequence was obtained from a female donor with multiple sclerosis, enrolled in a pregnancy study. The sequencing here drew on CD8+ T cells from peripheral blood mononuclear cells, taken after pregnancy. The CDR3 sequence: CASSSPRRGGGDTQYF. The CDR3 bases are TGTGCCAGCAGCTCACCGAGACGGGGGGGAGGGGATACGCAGTATTTT.